This T cell receptor (beta chain) originates from a study of OX40 agonist ivuxolimab in advanced cancers. The study, taken as a whole, reports: CD8+ T cells averaged more expanded clones than CD4+.

Here immunoSEQ multiplex PCR was the method, and the copy in TCRdb shows in-frame clones only, minus some. Among fewer than 85,000 clones listed, approximately 80% were seen once. The CDR3 is 15 amino acids. Germline trimming cut 5 bases from V and 0 bases from J; bases unmatched to any gene: 7. Germline CDR1 reads SGHNT; CDR2 reads YYREEE (reference sequence). Blood draws occurred at baseline, cycle 4 day 1, and cycle 7 day 1. As concerns this clone: Its cognate antigen is unknown.

J is TRBJ2-7 and V is TRBV5-4, with 8 bases fitting TRBD1. This TCR was sampled from an adult with an advanced solid tumor such as melanoma, head and neck, liver or kidney cancer. This sample comprised CD4+ or CD8+ T cells sorted from blood, obtained in a trial of the OX40 agonist ivuxolimab. The CDR3, as DNA: TGTGCCAGCAGAATGGACAGGGTTAGCTCCTACGAGCAGTACTTC. Protein: CASRMDRVSSYEQYF.